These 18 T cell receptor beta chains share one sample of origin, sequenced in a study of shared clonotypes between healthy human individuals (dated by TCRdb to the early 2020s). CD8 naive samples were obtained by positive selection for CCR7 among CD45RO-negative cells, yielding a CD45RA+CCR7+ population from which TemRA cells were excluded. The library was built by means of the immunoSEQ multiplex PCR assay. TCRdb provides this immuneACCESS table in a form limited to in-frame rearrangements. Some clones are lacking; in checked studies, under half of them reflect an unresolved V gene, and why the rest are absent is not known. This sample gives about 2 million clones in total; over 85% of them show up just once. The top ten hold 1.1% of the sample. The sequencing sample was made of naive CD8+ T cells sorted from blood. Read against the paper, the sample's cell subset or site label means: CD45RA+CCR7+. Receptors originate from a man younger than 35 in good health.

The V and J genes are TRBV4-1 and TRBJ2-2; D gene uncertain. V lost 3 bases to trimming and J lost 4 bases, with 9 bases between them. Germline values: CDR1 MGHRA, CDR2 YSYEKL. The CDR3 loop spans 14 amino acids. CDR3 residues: CASSQQGLTGELFF. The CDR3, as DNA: TGCGCCAGCAGCCAGCAAGGGCTCACCGGGGAGCTGTTTTTT.

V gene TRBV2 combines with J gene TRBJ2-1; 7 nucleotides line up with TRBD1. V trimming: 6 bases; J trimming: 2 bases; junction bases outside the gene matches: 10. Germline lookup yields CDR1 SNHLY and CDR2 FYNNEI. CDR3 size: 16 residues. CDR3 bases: TGTGCCAGCAGCCTCGGACAGGATCGCACCTACAATGAGCAGTTCTTC. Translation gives CASSLGQDRTYNEQFF.

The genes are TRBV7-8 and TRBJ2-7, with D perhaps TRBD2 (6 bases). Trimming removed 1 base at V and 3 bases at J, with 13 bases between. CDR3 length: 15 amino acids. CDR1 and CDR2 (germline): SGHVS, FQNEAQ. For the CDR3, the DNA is TGTGCCAGCAGCTTAGACAACGGGGGAAGCTACGAGCAGTACTTC. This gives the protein CASSLDNGGSYEQYF.

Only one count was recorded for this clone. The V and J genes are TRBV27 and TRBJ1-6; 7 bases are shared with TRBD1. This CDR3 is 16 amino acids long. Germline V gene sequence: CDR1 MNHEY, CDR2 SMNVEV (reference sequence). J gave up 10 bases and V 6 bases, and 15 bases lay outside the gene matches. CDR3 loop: CASSEVYVTGVSPLHF. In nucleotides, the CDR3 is TGTGCCAGCAGCGAAGTTTATGTAACAGGGGTATCACCCCTCCACTTT.

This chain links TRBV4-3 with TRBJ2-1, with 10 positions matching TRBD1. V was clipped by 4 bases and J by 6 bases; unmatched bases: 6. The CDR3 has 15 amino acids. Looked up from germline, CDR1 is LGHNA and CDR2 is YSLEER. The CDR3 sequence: CASSLGTGEGNEQFF. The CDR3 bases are TGCGCCAGCAGCCTTGGGACAGGGGAAGGCAATGAGCAGTTCTTC.

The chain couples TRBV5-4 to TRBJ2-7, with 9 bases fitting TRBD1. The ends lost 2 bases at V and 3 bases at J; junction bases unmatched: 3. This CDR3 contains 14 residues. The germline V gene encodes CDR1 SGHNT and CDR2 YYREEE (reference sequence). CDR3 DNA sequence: TGTGCCAGCAGCTTTGGGACAGGGTACTACGAGCAGTACTTC. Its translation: CASSFGTGYYEQYF.

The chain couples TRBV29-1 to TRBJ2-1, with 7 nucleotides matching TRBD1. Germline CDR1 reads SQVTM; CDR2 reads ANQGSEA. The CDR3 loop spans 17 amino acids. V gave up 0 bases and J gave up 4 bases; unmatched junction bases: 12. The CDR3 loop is CSVEDPRPGTAYNEQFF. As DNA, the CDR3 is TGCAGCGTTGAAGACCCGCGTCCCGGGACAGCATACAATGAGCAGTTCTTC.

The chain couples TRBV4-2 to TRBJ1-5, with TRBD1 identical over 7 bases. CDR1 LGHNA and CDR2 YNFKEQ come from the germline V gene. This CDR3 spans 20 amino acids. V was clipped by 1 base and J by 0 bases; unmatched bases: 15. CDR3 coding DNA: TGTGCCAGCAGCCAAGGATCCAGCTTGGACAGGTTTTATAGCAATCAGCCCCAGCATTTT. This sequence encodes CASSQGSSLDRFYSNQPQHF.

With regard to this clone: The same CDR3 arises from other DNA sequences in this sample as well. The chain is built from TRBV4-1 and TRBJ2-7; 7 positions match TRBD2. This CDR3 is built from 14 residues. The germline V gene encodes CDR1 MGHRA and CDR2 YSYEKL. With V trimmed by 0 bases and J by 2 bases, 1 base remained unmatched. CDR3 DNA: TGCGCCAGCAGCCAAGACGCGGGGGCCTACGAGCAGTACTTC. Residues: CASSQDAGAYEQYF.

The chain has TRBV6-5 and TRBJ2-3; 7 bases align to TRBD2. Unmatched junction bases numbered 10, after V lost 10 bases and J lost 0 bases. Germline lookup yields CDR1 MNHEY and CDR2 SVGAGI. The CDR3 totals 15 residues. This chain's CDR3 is CAIKKGAGSTDTQYF. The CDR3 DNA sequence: TGTGCCATTAAAAAAGGAGCGGGAAGCACAGATACGCAGTATTTT.

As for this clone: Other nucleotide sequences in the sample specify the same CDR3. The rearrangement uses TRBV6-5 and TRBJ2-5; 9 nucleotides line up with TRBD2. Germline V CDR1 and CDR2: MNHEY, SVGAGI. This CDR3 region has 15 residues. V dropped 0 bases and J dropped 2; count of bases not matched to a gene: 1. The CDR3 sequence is CASSYSAGGQETQYF. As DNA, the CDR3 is TGTGCCAGCAGTTACTCGGCGGGGGGGCAAGAGACCCAGTACTTC.

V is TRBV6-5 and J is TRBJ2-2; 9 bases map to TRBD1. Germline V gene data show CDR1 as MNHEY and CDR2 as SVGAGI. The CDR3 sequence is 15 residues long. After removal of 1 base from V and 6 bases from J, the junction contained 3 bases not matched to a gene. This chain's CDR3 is CASSYYRGHAGELFF. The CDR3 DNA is TGTGCCAGCAGTTACTACAGGGGGCACGCCGGGGAGCTGTTTTTT.

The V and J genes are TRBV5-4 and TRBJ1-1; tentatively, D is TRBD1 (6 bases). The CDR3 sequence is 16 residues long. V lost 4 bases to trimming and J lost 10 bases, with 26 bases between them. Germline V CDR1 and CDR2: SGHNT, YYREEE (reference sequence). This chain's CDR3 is CASSPGWDTPTPRAFF. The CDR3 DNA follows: TGTGCCAGCAGCCCTGGCTGGGACACACCTACCCCTCGAGCTTTCTTT.

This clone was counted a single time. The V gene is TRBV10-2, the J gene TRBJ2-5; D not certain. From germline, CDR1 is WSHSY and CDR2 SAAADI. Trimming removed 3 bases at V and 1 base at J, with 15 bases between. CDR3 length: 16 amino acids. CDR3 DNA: TGCGCCAGCAGTGATGCGGCAGTCACGATCCAAGAGACCCAGTACTTC. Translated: CASSDAAVTIQETQYF.

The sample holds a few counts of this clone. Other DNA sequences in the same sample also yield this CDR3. CDR3 sequence reads: CASSLGPEQYF. The DNA for the CDR3 is TGTGCCAGCAGCTTAGGACCCGAGCAGTACTTC. The chain links TRBV7-9 to TRBJ2-7; D not certain. V lost 1 base, J lost 6 bases, and 4 bases lay in between. CDR3 size: 11 residues. Per the germline V gene, CDR1 is SEHNR and CDR2 is FQNEAQ (reference sequence).

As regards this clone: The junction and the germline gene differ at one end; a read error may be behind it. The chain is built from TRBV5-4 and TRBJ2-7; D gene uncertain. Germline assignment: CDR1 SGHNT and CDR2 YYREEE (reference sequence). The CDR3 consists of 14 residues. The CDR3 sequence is CASNLGQGYHEQYF. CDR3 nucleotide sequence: TGTGCCAGCAACTTGGGCCAAGGGTACCACGAGCAGTACTTC.

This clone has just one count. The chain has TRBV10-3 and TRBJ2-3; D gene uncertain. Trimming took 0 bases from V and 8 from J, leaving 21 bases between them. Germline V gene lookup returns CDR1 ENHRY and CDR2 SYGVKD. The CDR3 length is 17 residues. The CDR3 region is CAISESAGRVVESTQYF. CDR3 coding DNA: TGTGCCATCAGTGAGTCTGCCGGGCGAGTAGTGGAGTCTACGCAGTATTTT.

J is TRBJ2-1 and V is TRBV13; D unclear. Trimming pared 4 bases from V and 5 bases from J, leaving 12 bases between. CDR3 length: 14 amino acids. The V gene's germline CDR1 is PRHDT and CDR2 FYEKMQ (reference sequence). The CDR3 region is CASSSNELHNEQFF. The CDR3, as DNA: TGTGCCAGCAGCTCTAATGAGTTACACAATGAGCAGTTCTTC.